A selection of T cell receptor beta chains follows, all from one sample in a study of radiotherapy plus CTLA-4 blockade in lung cancer. Assay used: immunoSEQ multiplex PCR; TCRdb lists only in-frame clones, some missing. Of tens of thousands of clones in the sample, 80% to 85% were seen once. The starting material was peripheral blood, obtained from a patient treated with radiotherapy plus ipilimumab. The receptor source for this set is a human donor with non-small cell lung cancer who had stable disease on radiotherapy plus ipilimumab. CDR3s include the opening cysteine and the closing phenylalanine or tryptophan. The D gene is left open where the match is weak. Clone size, where shown, is once, few, many, or a class for clones that have expanded.

clone_size,v_call,d_call,j_call,cdr3_nt,cdr3_aa
.,TRBV28,TRBD1,TRBJ1-1,TGTGCCAGCAGAATAGGACAGGGGGCGGCTTTCTTT,CASRIGQGAAFF
.,TRBV19,TRBD1,TRBJ1-1,TGTGCCAGTAGTATAGAGGGGACAGCCACATCTGAAGCTTTCTTT,CASSIEGTATSEAFF
.,TRBV28,TRBD1,TRBJ1-4,TGTGCCAGCATCCGGGGGGGACAGGGTAATGAAAAACTGTTTTTT,CASIRGGQGNEKLFF
once,TRBV13,TRBD2,TRBJ2-7,TGTGCCAGCAGCTTAAGAGGGAGGGGCTACGAGCAGTACTTC,CASSLRGRGYEQYF
.,TRBV5-1,TRBD1,TRBJ2-2,TGCGCCAGCAGCTCAGGGGGTAGCGGGGAGCTGTTTTTT,CASSSGGSGELFF
few,TRBV28,.,TRBJ1-5,TGTGCCAGCAGACAACAGCAGAGTAATCAGCCCCAGCATTTT,CASRQQQSNQPQHF
few,TRBV7-3,TRBD1,TRBJ2-2,TGTGCCAGCAGCTTAACGTCTGCAGGGGGCGGGGAGCTGTTTTTT,CASSLTSAGGGELFF
.,TRBV4-1,TRBD1,TRBJ1-1,TGCGCCAGCAGCCAAGGGGACAGGGGGAAGGCTGAAGCTTTCTTT,CASSQGDRGKAEAFF
.,TRBV2,TRBD2,TRBJ2-2,TGTGCCAGCTTGTCGCGGGGGGCCGGGGAGCTGTTTTTT,CASLSRGAGELFF
once,TRBV6-6,TRBD2,TRBJ2-5,TGTGCCAGCAGAAGGACTAGCGGGCAAGAGACCCAGTACTTC,CASRRTSGQETQYF
.,TRBV29-1,TRBD1,TRBJ1-2,TGCAGCGTTGATCACAGGGGGAATGGCTACACCTTC,CSVDHRGNGYTF
.,TRBV18,.,TRBJ2-7,TGTGCCAGCTCGCCTCAGAGCTCCTACGAGCAGTACTTC,CASSPQSSYEQYF
.,TRBV27,.,TRBJ2-4,TGTGCCAGCAGTCGGGGCGGGTGGGACTTTAAGTACTTC,CASSRGGWDFKYF
once,TRBV25-1,TRBD1,TRBJ1-2,TGTGCCAGCAGTTCGCCGGGACAGGGGGTCGTCTATGGCTACACCTTC,CASSSPGQGVVYGYTF
.,TRBV10-2,TRBD2,TRBJ2-5,TGCGCCGGGATGTCTAGCGGGGAATACCAAGAGACCCAGTACTTC,CAGMSSGEYQETQYF
.,TRBV5-1,.,TRBJ1-1,TGCGCCAGCAGCTTAGCCTCTATGAACACTGAAGCTTTCTTT,CASSLASMNTEAFF
.,TRBV9,TRBD2,TRBJ2-3,TGTGCCAGCAGCGGGCTAGCGGCCACAGATACGCAGTATTTT,CASSGLAATDTQYF
few,TRBV28,.,TRBJ1-6,TGTGCCAGCAGTTTATCAGGGCGGAATTCACCCCTCCACTTT,CASSLSGRNSPLHF
.,TRBV10-2,TRBD1,TRBJ1-2,TGCGCCAGCAGGAAACTGGGACAGGGGATTACAGAAGGCTACACCTTC,CASRKLGQGITEGYTF
.,TRBV2,TRBD1,TRBJ1-5,TGTGACAGCAGTGAGGACAGGGCCTCTAATCAGCCCCAGCATTTT,CDSSEDRASNQPQHF
.,TRBV10-3,TRBD1,TRBJ2-5,TGTGCCATCAGCTCTCTGACAGGGGCGAAAGAGACCCAGTACTTC,CAISSLTGAKETQYF
.,TRBV18,.,TRBJ1-2,TGTGCCAGCTCACCCATCGGCAGGGCGCCAGACACCTTC,CASSPIGRAPDTF
.,TRBV21-1,.,TRBJ2-1,TGTGCCAGCAGCAAAGAATTAACCAGCGGGGGACTTAATGAGCAGTTCTTC,CASSKELTSGGLNEQFF
.,TRBV5-8,.,TRBJ2-1,TGTGCCAGCAGCTTGGCGGGTGAGCAGTTCTTC,CASSLAGEQFF
.,TRBV7-3,.,TRBJ2-7,TGTGCCAGCAGCTTAGGACAACGCTACGAGCAGTACTTC,CASSLGQRYEQYF
.,TRBV7-9,TRBD2,TRBJ2-7,TGTGCCAGTGGACCCAGCGGGAGAGCCTACGAGCAGTACTTC,CASGPSGRAYEQYF
few,TRBV29-1,TRBD2,TRBJ2-3,TGCAGCGTTGGAGGGAGGGGCCCAGATACGCAGTATTTT,CSVGGRGPDTQYF
.,TRBV5-1,.,TRBJ2-7,TGCGCCAGCAGCCCATCCTTGGGCGAGCAGTACTTC,CASSPSLGEQYF
.,TRBV2,.,TRBJ2-7,TGTGCCAGTTCGTTTGGGTACGAGCAGTACTTC,CASSFGYEQYF
.,TRBV25-1,TRBD1,TRBJ2-7,TGTGCCAGTCGACAGGGAAGAGGGAACGAGCAGTACTTC,CASRQGRGNEQYF
.,TRBV28,TRBD2,TRBJ2-7,TGTGCCAGCACACAGGCGGGGTTAGCGGGAGGGGGCGAGCAGTACTTC,CASTQAGLAGGGEQYF
.,TRBV7-2,.,TRBJ1-6,TGTGCCAGCAGCTTAGGGGGGAGATTCTCCTATAATTCACCCCTCCACTTT,CASSLGGRFSYNSPLHF
.,TRBV9,TRBD1,TRBJ1-2,TGTGCCAGCAGCCCTAGAGGGTCGGGGACAGGGGGCGGCTACACCTTC,CASSPRGSGTGGGYTF
.,TRBV16,TRBD1,TRBJ1-1,TGTGCCAGCAGCCGACAGGGGACCACTGAAGCTTTCTTT,CASSRQGTTEAFF
.,TRBV5-1,.,TRBJ2-2,TGCGCCAGCAGCCGGGACACCACCGGGGAGCTGTTTTTT,CASSRDTTGELFF
.,TRBV19,.,TRBJ2-5,TGTGCCAGTAGTATACGGTCCGACCCACAAGAGACCCAGTACTTC,CASSIRSDPQETQYF
.,TRBV7-2,TRBD1,TRBJ1-5,TGTGCCAGCAGCATCTGGACAGGTAGCAATCAGCCCCAGCATTTT,CASSIWTGSNQPQHF
.,TRBV6-1,.,TRBJ1-6,TGTGCCAGCCTCACGGGGGGCCCCTATAATTCACCCCTCCACTTT,CASLTGGPYNSPLHF
once,TRBV6-6,TRBD1,TRBJ1-4,TGTGCCAGCAGTTACAGACAGGGGGGCGAAAAACTGTTTTTT,CASSYRQGGEKLFF
.,TRBV5-4,.,TRBJ2-5,TGTGCCAGCAGGGAGACCGGGTCTCCAGGAGAGACCCAGTACTTC,CASRETGSPGETQYF
.,TRBV9,.,TRBJ2-5,TGTGCCAGCAGCGTAGGTCCTGAGGAGACCCAGTACTTC,CASSVGPEETQYF
.,TRBV5-1,TRBD1,TRBJ1-1,TGCGCCAGCAGCGGTTTGACAGGGACCACTGAAGCTTTCTTT,CASSGLTGTTEAFF
.,TRBV11-2,.,TRBJ2-7,TGTGCCAGCAGCATCGGGAGTACCTACGAGCAGTACTTC,CASSIGSTYEQYF
.,TRBV10-3,.,TRBJ2-1,TGTGCCATCAGTGAGAGGGAGAGGGATGAGCAGTTCTTC,CAISERERDEQFF
.,TRBV27,TRBD1,TRBJ1-5,TGTGCCAGCAGTATCACAGGGGGCGGTTCGGGTCATAATCAGCCCCAGCATTTT,CASSITGGGSGHNQPQHF
.,TRBV4-1,.,TRBJ2-3,TGCGCCAGCAGCCAAGGGACCTACACAGATACGCAGTATTTT,CASSQGTYTDTQYF
.,TRBV7-2,.,TRBJ1-4,TGTGCCAGCAGCTTAGATTCAAACAGGAATGAAAAACTGTTTTTT,CASSLDSNRNEKLFF
.,TRBV18,.,TRBJ1-1,TGTGCCAGCTCTTTCGACCGGAACACTGAAGCTTTCTTT,CASSFDRNTEAFF
.,TRBV7-3,.,TRBJ2-2,TGTGCCAGCAGTCGCCCAGCCGGGGAGCTGTTTTTT,CASSRPAGELFF
.,TRBV5-1,.,TRBJ2-5,TGCGCCAGCAGCCAATACGAGACCGGGTTTGAGACCCAGTACTTC,CASSQYETGFETQYF
.,TRBV28,TRBD1,TRBJ1-1,TGTGCCAGCAGCCCGGACAGGGGGCACACTGAAGCTTTCTTT,CASSPDRGHTEAFF
few,TRBV28,TRBD1,TRBJ1-2,TGTGCCAGCAGGGACAGGGAAGGGGCTATGGGTGGCTACACCTTC,CASRDREGAMGGYTF
.,TRBV5-6,.,TRBJ2-1,TGTGCCAGCAGTTTCTTCGCGGTCAGCTCCTACAATGAGCAGTTCTTC,CASSFFAVSSYNEQFF
.,TRBV15,.,TRBJ1-3,TGTGCCACCACCCTTAGGGATTCTGGAAACACCATATATTTT,CATTLRDSGNTIYF
.,TRBV14,.,TRBJ1-5,TGTGCCAGCAGCCAAGCGGGACTCAATCAGCCCCAGCATTTT,CASSQAGLNQPQHF
.,TRBV28,.,TRBJ2-7,TGTGCCAGCAGTTTATCCCAGGGAGTCCACGAGCAGTACTTC,CASSLSQGVHEQYF
.,TRBV19,.,TRBJ1-5,TGTGCCAGTACGGCCGGGCTGGGGAATCAGCCCCAGCATTTT,CASTAGLGNQPQHF
.,TRBV6-6,.,TRBJ2-7,TGTGCCAGCAGTACTGGGGGTACCTACGAGCAGTACTTC,CASSTGGTYEQYF
.,TRBV6-6,TRBD1,TRBJ2-3,TGTGCCAGCAATCTCCGGGACAGGGGCACAGATACGCAGTATTTT,CASNLRDRGTDTQYF